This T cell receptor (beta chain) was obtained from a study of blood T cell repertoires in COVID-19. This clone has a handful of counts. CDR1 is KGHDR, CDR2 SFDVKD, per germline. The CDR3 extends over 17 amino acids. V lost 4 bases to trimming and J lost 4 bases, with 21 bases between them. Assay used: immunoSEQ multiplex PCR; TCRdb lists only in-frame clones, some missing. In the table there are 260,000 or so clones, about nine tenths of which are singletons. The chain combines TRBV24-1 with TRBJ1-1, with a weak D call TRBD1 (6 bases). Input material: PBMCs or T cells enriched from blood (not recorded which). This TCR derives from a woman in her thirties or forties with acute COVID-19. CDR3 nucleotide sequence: TGTGCCACCAGTGAGAGACCGGGCCTGGGGGCAGGCACTGAAGCTTTCTTT. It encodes CATSERPGLGAGTEAFF.